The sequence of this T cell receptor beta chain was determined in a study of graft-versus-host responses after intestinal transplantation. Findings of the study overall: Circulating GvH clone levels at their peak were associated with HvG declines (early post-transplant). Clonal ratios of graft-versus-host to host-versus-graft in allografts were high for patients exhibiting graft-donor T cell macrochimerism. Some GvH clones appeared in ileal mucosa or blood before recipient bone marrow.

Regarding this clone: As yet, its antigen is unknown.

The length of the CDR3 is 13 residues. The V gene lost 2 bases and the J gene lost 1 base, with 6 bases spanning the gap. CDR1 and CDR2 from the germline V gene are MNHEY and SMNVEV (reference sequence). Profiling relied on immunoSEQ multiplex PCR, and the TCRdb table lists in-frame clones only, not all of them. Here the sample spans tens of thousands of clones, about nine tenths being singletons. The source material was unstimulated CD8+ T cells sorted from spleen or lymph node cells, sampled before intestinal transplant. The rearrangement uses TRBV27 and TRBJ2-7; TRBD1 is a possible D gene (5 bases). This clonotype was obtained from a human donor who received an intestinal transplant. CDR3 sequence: CASSLKGSYEQYF. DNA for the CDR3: TGTGCCAGCAGTTTAAAGGGGTCCTACGAGCAGTACTTC.